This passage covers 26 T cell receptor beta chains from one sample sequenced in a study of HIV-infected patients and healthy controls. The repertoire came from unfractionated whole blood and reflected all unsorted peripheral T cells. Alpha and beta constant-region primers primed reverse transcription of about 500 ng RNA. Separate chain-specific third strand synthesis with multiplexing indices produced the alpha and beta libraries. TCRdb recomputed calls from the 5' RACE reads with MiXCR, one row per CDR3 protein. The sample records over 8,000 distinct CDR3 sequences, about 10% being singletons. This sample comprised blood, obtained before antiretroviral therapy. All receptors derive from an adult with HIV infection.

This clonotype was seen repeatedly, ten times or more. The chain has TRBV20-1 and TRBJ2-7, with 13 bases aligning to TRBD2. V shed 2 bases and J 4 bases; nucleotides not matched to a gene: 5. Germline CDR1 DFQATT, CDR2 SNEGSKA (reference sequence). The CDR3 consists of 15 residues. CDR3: CSARPWTSGSYEQYF. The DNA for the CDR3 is TGCAGTGCTAGACCCTGGACTAGCGGGAGTTACGAGCAGTACTTC.

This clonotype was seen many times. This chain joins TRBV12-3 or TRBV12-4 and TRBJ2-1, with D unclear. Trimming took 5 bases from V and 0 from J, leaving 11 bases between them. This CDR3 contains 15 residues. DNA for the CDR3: TGTGCCAGCAGTCCAACTGGTAGCTCCTACAATGAGCAGTTCTTC. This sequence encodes CASSPTGSSYNEQFF.

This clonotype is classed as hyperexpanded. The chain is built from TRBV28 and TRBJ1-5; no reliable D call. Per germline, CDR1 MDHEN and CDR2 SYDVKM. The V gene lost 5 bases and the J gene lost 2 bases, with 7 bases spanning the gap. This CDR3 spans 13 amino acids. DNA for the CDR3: TGTGCCAGCAGTCTTACAGGCAATCAGCCCCAGCATTTT. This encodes CASSLTGNQPQHF. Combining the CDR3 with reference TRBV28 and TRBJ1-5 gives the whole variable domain DVKVTQSSRYLVKRTGEKVFLECVQDMDHENMFWYRQDPGLGLRLIYFSYDVKMKEKGDIPEGYSVSREKKERFSLILESASTNQTSMYLCASSLTGNQPQHFGDGTRLSIL.

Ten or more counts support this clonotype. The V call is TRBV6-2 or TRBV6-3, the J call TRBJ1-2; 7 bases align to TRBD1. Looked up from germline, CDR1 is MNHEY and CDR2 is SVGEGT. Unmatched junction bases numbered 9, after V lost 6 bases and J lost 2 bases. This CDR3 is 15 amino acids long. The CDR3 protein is CASSRPSTGNYGYTF. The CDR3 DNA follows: TGTGCCAGCAGCCGACCTTCGACAGGGAACTATGGCTACACCTTC.

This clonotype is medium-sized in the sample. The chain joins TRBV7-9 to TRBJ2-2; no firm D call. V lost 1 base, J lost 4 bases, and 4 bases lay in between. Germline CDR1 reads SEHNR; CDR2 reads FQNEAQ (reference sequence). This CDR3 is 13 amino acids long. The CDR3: CASSLVLTGELFF. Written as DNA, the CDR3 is TGTGCCAGCAGCTTAGTTCTCACCGGGGAGCTGTTTTTT.

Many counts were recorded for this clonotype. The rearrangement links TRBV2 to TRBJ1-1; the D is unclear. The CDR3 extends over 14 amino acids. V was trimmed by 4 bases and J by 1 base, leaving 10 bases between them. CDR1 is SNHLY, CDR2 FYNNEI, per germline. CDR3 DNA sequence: TGTGCCAGCAGTGTGTCCAGGAGGAACACTGAAGCTTTCTTT. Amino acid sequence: CASSVSRRNTEAFF. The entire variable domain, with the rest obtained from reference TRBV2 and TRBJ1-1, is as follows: EPEVTQTPSHQVTQMGQEVILRCVPISNHLYFYWYRQILGQKVEFLVSFYNNEISEKSEIFDDQFSVERPDGSNFTLKIRSTKLEDSAMYFCASSVSRRNTEAFFGQGTRLTVV.

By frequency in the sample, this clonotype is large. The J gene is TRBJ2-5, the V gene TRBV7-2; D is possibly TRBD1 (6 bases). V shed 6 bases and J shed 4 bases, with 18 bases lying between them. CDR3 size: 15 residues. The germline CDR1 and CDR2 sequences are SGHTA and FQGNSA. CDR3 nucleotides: TGTGCCAGCAGTTTGGGGTGGGACACGCGAGAGACCCAGTACTTC. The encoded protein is CASSLGWDTRETQYF.

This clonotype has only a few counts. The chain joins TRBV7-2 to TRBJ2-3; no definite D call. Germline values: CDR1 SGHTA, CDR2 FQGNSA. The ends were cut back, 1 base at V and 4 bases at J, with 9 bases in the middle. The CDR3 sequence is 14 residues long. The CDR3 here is CASSLGVVPDTQYF. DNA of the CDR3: TGTGCCAGCAGCTTAGGTGTGGTTCCAGATACGCAGTATTTT.

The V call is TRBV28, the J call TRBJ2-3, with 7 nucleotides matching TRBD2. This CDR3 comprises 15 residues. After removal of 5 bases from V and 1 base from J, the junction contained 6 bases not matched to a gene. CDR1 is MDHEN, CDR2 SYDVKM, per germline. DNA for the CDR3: TGTGCCAGCAGTGCAGTCACTAGCGGCACAGATACGCAGTATTTT. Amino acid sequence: CASSAVTSGTDTQYF.

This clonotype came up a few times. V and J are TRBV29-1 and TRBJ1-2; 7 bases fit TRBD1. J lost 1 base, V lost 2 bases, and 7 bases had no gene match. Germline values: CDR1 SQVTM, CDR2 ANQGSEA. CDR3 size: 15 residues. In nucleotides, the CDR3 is TGCAGCGTTGAAACGTCGGGACAGTTTAACTATGGCTACACCTTC. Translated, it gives CSVETSGQFNYGYTF.

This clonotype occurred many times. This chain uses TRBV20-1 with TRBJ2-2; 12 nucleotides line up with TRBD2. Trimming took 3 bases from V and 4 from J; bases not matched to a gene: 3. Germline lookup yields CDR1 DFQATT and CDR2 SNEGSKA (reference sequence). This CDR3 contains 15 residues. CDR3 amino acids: CSASSSGRATGELFF. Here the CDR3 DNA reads TGCAGTGCTAGCTCTAGCGGGAGGGCCACCGGGGAGCTGTTTTTT.

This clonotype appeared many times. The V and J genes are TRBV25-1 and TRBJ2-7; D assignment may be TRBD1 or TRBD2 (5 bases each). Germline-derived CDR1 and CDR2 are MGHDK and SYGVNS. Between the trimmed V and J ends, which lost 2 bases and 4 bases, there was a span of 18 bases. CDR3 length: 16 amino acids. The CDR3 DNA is TGTGCCAGCAGTGAAAATCCGGGGCTTAGCAATTACGAGCAGTACTTC. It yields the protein CASSENPGLSNYEQYF.

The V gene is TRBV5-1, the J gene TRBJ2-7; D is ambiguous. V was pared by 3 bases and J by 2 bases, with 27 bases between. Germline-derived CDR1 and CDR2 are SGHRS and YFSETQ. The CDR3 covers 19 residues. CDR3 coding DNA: TGCGCCAGCAGCTCTGGAGAAGGTGGGGATGCCGGATTCCCCTACGAGCAGTACTTC. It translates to CASSSGEGGDAGFPYEQYF.

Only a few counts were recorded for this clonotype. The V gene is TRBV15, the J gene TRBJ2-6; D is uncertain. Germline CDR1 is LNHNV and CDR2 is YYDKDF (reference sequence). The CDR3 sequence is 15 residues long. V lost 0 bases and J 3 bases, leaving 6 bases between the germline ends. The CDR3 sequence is CATSRDKGGANVLTF. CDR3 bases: TGTGCCACCAGCAGAGATAAGGGTGGGGCCAACGTCCTGACTTTC.

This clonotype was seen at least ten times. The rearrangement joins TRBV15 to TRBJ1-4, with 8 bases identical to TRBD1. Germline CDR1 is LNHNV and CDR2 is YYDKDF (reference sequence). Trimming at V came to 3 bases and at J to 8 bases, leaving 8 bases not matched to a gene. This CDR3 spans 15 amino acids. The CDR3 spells CATSSGQGGGEKLFF. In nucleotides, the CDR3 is TGTGCCACCAGCAGTGGACAGGGTGGTGGCGAAAAACTGTTTTTT.

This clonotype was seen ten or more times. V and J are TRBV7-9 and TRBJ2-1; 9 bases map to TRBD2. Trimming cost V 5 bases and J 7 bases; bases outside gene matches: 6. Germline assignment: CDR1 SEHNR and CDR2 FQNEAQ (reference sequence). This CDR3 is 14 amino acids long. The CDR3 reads CASSRGLASNEQFF. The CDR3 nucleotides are TGTGCCAGCAGCCGAGGACTAGCGTCGAATGAGCAGTTCTTC.

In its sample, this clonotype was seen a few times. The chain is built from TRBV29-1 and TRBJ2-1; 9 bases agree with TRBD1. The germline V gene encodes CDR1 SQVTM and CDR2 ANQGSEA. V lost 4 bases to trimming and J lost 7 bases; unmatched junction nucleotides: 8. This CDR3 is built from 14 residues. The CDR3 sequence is CSVAPGQGMNEQFF. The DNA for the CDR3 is TGCAGCGTTGCCCCGGGACAGGGTATGAATGAGCAGTTCTTC.

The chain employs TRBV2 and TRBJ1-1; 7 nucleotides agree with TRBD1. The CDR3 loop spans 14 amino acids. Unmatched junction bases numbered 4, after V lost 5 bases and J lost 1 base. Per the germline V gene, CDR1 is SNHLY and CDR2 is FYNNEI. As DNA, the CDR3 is TGTGCCAGCAGTCCGGACAGGAGGAACACTGAAGCTTTCTTT. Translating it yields CASSPDRRNTEAFF.

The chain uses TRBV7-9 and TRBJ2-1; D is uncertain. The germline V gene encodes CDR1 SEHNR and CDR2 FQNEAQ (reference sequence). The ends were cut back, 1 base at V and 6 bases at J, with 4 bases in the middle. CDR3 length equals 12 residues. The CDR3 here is CASSLEVNEQFF. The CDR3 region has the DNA TGTGCCAGCAGCTTAGAGGTCAATGAGCAGTTCTTC.

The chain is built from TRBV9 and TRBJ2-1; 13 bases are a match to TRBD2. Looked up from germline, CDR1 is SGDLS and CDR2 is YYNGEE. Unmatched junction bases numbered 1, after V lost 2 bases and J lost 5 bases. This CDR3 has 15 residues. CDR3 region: CASSVGLAGDNEQFF. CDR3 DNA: TGTGCCAGCAGCGTCGGACTAGCGGGGGACAATGAGCAGTTCTTC.

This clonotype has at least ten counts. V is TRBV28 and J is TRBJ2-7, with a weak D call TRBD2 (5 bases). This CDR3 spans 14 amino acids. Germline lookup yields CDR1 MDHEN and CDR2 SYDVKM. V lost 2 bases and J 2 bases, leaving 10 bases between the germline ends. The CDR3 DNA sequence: TGTGCCAGCAGTTTAGGAGGCCGCACCTACGAGCAGTACTTC. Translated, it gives CASSLGGRTYEQYF.

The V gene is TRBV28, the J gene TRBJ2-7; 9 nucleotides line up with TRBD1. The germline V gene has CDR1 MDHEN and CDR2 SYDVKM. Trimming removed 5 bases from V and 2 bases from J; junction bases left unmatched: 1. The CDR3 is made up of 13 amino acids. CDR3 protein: CASSRTGAYEQYF. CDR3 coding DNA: TGTGCCAGCAGTCGGACAGGGGCCTACGAGCAGTACTTC. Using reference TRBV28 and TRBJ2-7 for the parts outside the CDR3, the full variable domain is DVKVTQSSRYLVKRTGEKVFLECVQDMDHENMFWYRQDPGLGLRLIYFSYDVKMKEKGDIPEGYSVSREKKERFSLILESASTNQTSMYLCASSRTGAYEQYFGPGTRLTVT.

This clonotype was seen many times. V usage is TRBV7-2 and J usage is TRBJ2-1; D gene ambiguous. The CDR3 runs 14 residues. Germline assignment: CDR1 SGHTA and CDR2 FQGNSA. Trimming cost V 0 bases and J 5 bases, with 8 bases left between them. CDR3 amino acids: CASSLATANNEQFF. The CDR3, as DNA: TGTGCCAGCAGCTTAGCCACAGCAAACAATGAGCAGTTCTTC.

DNA of the CDR3: TGTGCCAGCAGCTTATTTGGGGTGACTCAAGAGACCCAGTACTTC. Translation gives CASSLFGVTQETQYF. The rearrangement uses TRBV7-3 and TRBJ2-5; unclear D gene. V dropped 2 bases and J dropped 2 bases, with 12 bases sitting between them. CDR1 is SGHTA and CDR2 is FQGTGA in the germline V gene. The CDR3 runs 15 residues.

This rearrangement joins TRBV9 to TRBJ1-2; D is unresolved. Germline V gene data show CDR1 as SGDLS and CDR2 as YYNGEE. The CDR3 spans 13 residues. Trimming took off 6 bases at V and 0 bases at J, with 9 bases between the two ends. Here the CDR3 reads CASTGPANYGYTF. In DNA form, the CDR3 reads TGTGCCAGCACCGGGCCAGCTAACTATGGCTACACCTTC.

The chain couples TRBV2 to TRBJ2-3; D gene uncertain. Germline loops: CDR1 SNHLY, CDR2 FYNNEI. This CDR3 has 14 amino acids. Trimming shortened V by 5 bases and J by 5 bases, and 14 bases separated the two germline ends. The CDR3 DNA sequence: TGTGCCAGCAGTTTTGACTTATCGGGAGATACGCAGTATTTT. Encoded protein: CASSFDLSGDTQYF.